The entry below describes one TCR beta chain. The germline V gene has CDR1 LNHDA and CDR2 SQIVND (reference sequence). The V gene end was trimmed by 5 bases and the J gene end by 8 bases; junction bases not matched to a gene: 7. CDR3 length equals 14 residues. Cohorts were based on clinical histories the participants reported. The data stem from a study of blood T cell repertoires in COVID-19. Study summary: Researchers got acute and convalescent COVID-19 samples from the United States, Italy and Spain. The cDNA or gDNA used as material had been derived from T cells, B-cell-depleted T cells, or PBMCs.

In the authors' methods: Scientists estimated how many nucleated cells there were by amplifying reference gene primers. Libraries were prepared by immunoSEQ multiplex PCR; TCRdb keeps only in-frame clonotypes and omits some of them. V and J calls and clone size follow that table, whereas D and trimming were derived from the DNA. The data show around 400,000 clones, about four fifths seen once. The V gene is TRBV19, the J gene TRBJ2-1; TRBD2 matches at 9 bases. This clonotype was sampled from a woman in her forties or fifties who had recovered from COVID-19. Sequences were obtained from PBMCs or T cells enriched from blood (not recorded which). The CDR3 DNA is TGTGCCAGTAGTTCGAGCGGGGGGCCAGATGAGCAGTTCTTC. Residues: CASSSSGGPDEQFF.